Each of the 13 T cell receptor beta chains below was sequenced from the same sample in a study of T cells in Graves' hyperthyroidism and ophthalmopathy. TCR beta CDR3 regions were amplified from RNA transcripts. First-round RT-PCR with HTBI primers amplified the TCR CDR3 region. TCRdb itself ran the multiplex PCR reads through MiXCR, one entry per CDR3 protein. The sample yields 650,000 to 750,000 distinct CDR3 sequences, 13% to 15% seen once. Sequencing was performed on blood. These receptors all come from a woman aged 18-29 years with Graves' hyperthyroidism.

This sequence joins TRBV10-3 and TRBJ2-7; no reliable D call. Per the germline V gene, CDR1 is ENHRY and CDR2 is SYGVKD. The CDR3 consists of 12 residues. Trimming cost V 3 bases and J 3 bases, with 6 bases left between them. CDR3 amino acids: CAISDGDYEQYF. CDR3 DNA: TGTGCCATCAGTGACGGCGACTACGAGCAGTACTTC.

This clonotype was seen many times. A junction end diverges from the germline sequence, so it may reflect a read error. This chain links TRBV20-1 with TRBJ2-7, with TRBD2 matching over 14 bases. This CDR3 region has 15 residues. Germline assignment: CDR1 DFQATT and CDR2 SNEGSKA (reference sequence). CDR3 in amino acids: CSARRGTSGSREQYF. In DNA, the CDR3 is TGTAGTGCTAGACGGGGGACTAGCGGGAGCAGAGAGCAGTACTTC.

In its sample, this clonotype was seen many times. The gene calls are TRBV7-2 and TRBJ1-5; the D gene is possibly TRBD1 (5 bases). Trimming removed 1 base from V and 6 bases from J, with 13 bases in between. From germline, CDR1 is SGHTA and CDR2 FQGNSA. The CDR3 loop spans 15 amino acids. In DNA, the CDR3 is TGTGCCAGCAGCTTAGAACCGGGGGGAGCTCAGCCCCAGCATTTT. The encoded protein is CASSLEPGGAQPQHF.

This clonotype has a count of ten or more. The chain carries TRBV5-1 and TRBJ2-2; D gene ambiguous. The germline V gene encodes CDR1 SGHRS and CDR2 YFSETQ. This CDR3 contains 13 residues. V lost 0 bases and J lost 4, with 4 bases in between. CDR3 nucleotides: TGCGCCAGCAGCTTGGAGCGCACCGGGGAGCTGTTTTTT. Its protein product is CASSLERTGELFF.

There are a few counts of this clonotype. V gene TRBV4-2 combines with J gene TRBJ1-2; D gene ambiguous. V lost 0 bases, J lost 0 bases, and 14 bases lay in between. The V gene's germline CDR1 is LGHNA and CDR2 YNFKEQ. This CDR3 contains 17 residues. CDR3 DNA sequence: TGTGCCAGCAGCCAAGATGGAAAGGGCTCAGCTAACTATGGCTACACCTTC. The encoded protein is CASSQDGKGSANYGYTF.

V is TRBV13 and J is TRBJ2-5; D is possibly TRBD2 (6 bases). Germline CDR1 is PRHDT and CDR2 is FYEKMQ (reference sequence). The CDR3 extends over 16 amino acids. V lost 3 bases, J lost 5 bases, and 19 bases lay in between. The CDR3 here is CASSFLLDGGEETQYF. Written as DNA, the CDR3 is TGTGCCAGCAGCTTCCTATTGGACGGGGGAGAGGAGACCCAGTACTTC.

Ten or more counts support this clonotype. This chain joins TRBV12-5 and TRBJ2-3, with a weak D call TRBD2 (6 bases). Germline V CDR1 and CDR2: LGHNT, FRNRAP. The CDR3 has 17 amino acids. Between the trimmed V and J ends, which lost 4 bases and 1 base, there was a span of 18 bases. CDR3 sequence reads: CASGSGGSPSGTDTQYF. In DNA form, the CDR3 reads TGTGCTAGTGGTTCTGGGGGGAGTCCTAGCGGCACAGATACGCAGTATTTT. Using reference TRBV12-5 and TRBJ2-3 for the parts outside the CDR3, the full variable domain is DARVTQTPRHKVTEMGQEVTMRCQPILGHNTVFWYRQTMMQGLELLAYFRNRAPLDDSGMPKDRFSAEMPDATLATLKIQPSEPRDSAVYFCASGSGGSPSGTDTQYFGPGTRLTVL.

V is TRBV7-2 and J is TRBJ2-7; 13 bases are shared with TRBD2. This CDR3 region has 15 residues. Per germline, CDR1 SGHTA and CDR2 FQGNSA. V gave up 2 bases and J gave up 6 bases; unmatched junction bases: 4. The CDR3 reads CASSLRGLAGSEQYF. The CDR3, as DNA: TGTGCCAGCAGCTTAAGGGGACTAGCGGGAAGCGAGCAGTACTTC.

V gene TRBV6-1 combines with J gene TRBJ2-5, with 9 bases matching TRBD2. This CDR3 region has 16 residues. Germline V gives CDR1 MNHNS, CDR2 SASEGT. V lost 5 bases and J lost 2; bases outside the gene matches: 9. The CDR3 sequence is CASSLIYLAGQETQYF. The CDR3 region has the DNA TGTGCCAGCAGTCTAATATACCTAGCGGGGCAAGAGACCCAGTACTTC.

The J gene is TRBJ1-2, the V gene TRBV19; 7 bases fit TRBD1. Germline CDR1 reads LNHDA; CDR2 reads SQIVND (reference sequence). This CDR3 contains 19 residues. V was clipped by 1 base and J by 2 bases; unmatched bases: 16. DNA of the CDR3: TGTGCCAGTAGTATAGCCCACAGGGGCCCCGAACTCTTCAACTATGGCTACACCTTC. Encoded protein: CASSIAHRGPELFNYGYTF.

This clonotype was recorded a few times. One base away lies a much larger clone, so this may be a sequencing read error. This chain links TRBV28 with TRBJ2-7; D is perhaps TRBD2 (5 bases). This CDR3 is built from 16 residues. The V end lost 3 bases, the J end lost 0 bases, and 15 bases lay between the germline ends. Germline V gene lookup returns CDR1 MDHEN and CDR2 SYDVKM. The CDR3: CASSFYRGLHSYEQYF. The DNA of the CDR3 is TGTGCCAGCAGTTTCTACAGAGGGCTCCACTCCTACGAGCAGTACTTC.

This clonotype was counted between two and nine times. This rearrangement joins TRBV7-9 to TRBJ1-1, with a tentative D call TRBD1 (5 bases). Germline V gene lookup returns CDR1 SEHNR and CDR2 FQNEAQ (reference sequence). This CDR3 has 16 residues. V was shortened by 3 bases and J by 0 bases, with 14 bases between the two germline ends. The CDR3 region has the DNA TGTGCCAGCAGCTTTTCAACAGGCATGATGAACACTGAAGCTTTCTTT. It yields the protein CASSFSTGMMNTEAFF. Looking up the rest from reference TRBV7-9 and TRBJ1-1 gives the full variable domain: DTGVSQNPRHKITKRGQNVTFRCDPISEHNRLYWYRQTLGQGPEFLTYFQNEAQLEKSRLLSDRFSAERPKGSFSTLEIQRTEQGDSAMYLCASSFSTGMMNTEAFFGQGTRLTVV.

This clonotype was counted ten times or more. CDR3 coding DNA: TGTGCCAGCAGGAAGGGGGTTCAGCCCCAGCATTTT. Its translation: CASRKGVQPQHF. The chain couples TRBV27 to TRBJ1-5; tentative D call: TRBD1 (6 bases). CDR3 size: 12 residues. The germline CDR1 and CDR2 sequences are MNHEY and SMNVEV (reference sequence). V was pared by 6 bases and J by 6 bases, with 9 bases between.